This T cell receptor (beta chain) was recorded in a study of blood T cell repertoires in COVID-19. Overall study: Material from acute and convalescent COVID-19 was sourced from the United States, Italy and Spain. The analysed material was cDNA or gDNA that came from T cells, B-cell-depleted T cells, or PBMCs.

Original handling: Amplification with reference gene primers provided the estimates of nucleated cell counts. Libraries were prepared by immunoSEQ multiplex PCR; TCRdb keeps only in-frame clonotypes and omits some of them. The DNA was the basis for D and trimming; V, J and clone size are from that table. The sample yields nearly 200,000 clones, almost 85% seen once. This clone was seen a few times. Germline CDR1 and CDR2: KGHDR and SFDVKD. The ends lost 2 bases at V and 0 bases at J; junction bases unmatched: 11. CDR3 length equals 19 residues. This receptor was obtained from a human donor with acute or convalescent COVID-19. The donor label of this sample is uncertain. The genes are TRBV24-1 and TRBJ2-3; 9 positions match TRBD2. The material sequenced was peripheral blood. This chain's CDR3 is CATSDSPSTSGFSTDTQYF. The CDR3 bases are TGTGCCACCAGTGATTCTCCATCGACTAGCGGCTTTAGCACAGATACGCAGTATTTT.